This TCR beta chain derives from a study of blood T cell dynamics during melanoma immunotherapy. General study results and limits: Disease-control patients' PBMC repertoires became either more clonal or more diverse at W3.

Time point given: pre-treatment baseline. Blood was drawn before treatment and at week 3 after checkpoint blockade. V shed 1 base and J shed 2 bases, with 5 bases lying between them. This CDR3 is 13 amino acids long. Germline V gene data show CDR1 as SEHNR and CDR2 as FQNEAQ (reference sequence). On this clone itself: Its antigen is not identified.

Using immunoSEQ multiplex PCR, the repertoire was profiled, and TCRdb retains in-frame clones only, with some absent. The sample carries about 22,000 clones, around nine tenths recorded once. This sequence originates from a human donor with melanoma. The rearrangement links TRBV7-9 to TRBJ2-5; D is unresolved. The sample was blood, taken from a patient treated with checkpoint blockade. CDR3 nucleotides: TGTGCCAGCAGCTTAGTCCAGCAAGAGACCCAGTACTTC. This encodes CASSLVQQETQYF.